This T cell receptor (beta chain) emerged from a study of regulatory T cells in long-lasting Graves disease. This clonotype has only a few counts. Relying on iRepertoire HTBI primers and Arm-PCR of CDR3 regions, the team built TCR beta libraries. Via MiXCR, TCRdb re-called the multiplex PCR reads, giving one row per CDR3 protein. The data contain 400,000 to 500,000 distinct CDR3 sequences, roughly a fifth of them singletons. V was trimmed by 6 bases and J by 1 base, leaving 12 bases between them. Germline V CDR1 and CDR2: MNHEY, SMNVEV (reference sequence). The CDR3 runs 14 residues. Time point noted: persistent/refractory GD, antithyroid drugs over 5 years with positive TRAb. Making the TCR library involved RNA that had been extracted from PBMCs.

The chain has TRBV27 and TRBJ2-5, with D maybe TRBD1 (5 bases). The source material was peripheral blood mononuclear cells (PBMCs), sampled when the disease was refractory, from a patient treated with antithyroid drugs. The sequence was obtained from a female donor with Graves disease. CDR3 amino acids: CASSLSDSQETQYF. The CDR3, as DNA: TGTGCCAGCAGCTTAAGTGACAGCCAAGAGACCCAGTACTTC.